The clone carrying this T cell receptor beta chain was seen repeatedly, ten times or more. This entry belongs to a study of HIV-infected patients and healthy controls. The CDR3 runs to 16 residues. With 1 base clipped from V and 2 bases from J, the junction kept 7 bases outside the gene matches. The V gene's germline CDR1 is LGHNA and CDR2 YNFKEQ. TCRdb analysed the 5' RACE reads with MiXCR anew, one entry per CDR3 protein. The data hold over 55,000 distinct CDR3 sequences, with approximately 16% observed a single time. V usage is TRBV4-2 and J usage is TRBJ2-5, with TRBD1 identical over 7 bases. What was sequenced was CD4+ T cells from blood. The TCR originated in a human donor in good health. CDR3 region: CASSQGGGTKQETQYF. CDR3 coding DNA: TGTGCCAGCAGCCAAGGAGGGGGCACCAAACAAGAGACCCAGTACTTC.